This T cell receptor (beta chain) was sequenced for a study of blood T cell repertoires in COVID-19. This CDR3 comprises 14 residues. V was pared by 0 bases and J by 6 bases, with 15 bases between. The germline gives CDR1 GTSNPN, CDR2 SVGIG (reference sequence). Original data processing: Nucleated cell number was recorded as an estimate derived from reference gene primer amplification. The method was immunoSEQ multiplex PCR; TCRdb's version includes in-frame clones alone and lacks a portion of them. V and J calls and clone size come straight from that table; D and trimming were deduced from the DNA. The sample contains about 190,000 clones, approximately 84% of which appear only once.

The sequenced sample consisted of peripheral blood. The receptor was derived from a woman in her seventies with active or convalescent COVID-19. The rearrangement uses TRBV30 and TRBJ2-7, with D possibly matching TRBD2 (6 bases). The CDR3 DNA sequence: TGTGCCTGGAGTGTCGGGGGATTCGCATCCGAGCAGTACTTC. The encoded protein is CAWSVGGFASEQYF.